This is a list of T cell receptor beta chains from one sample in a study of blood T cell repertoires in COVID-19. Here immunoSEQ multiplex PCR was the method, and the copy in TCRdb shows in-frame clones only, minus some. Of about 120,000 clones listed, approximately 87% are singletons. The sequenced sample consisted of peripheral blood. Receptors originate from a woman aged 70-85 years with acute or convalescent COVID-19. The CDR3 runs from the conserved cysteine through the conserved F or W. Each record gives: CDR3 length, J gene, V gene, D gene, clone size, CDR3 DNA, CDR3 protein. A D gene is named only where the DNA matches it firmly. Rows give clone size only sometimes, using once, few, many, or a class for an expanded clone.

16 TRBJ2-7 TRBV9 TRBD2 - TGTGCCAGCAGCGCCGGCGTGGCGGGGGAGTACTACGAGCAGTACTTC CASSAGVAGEYYEQYF
16 TRBJ2-2 TRBV19 TRBD1 - TGTGCCAGTAGTATAGATCACAGGGGGTGGACCGGGGAGCTGTTTTTT CASSIDHRGWTGELFF
15 TRBJ1-2 TRBV5-5 TRBD1 - TGTGCCAGCAGCTTCTCCGGGACAGGGCTTTCTGGCTACACCTTC CASSFSGTGLSGYTF
12 TRBJ2-3 TRBV28 - once TGTGCCAGCAGTTTATCTAGGGATACGCAGTATTTT CASSLSRDTQYF
15 TRBJ1-1 TRBV29-1 TRBD1 - TGCAGCGGACAGGACAGGGAAAGTGCCGACACTGAAGCTTTCTTT CSGQDRESADTEAFF
13 TRBJ1-1 TRBV24-1 - - TGTGCCACCAGTGACCCCTCGAGGACTGAAGCTTTCTTT CATSDPSRTEAFF
13 TRBJ1-5 TRBV7-2 - - TGTGCCAGCAGCCCATACGGGGATCAGCCCCAGCATTTT CASSPYGDQPQHF
13 TRBJ1-4 TRBV30 TRBD1 - TGTGCCTGCTGGGACAGGGGGACTGAAAAACTGTTTTTT CACWDRGTEKLFF
17 TRBJ2-3 TRBV4-2 TRBD1 - TGTGCCAGCAGCCAAGAAGGGGGCGCGTCGGGCACAGATACGCAGTATTTT CASSQEGGASGTDTQYF
15 TRBJ1-2 TRBV28 - - TGTGCCAGCAGTCCCCAAGCGACGCAGCTCAATGGCTACACCTTC CASSPQATQLNGYTF
14 TRBJ2-3 TRBV19 TRBD1 few TGTGCCAGTAGCACAGACAGGGGCGCAGATACGCAGTATTTT CASSTDRGADTQYF
15 TRBJ1-1 TRBV5-6 - - TGTGCCAGCAGCTTGGATCGGAGGGGAAACACTGAAGCTTTCTTT CASSLDRRGNTEAFF
13 TRBJ2-5 TRBV9 TRBD1 - TGTGCCAGCTCGGACAGGTACCAAGAGACCCAGTACTTC CASSDRYQETQYF
15 TRBJ1-5 TRBV5-1 TRBD1 - TGCGCCAGCAGCTCACAGGGGGCGCGGGGCCAGCCCCAGCATTTT CASSSQGARGQPQHF
13 TRBJ1-4 TRBV28 - - TGTGCCAGCATAAGACAGGCGGATGAAAAACTGTTTTTT CASIRQADEKLFF
14 TRBJ2-7 TRBV18 TRBD1 - TGTGCCAGCTCACTCGGGACAGCCGACTACGAGCAGTACTTC CASSLGTADYEQYF
15 TRBJ1-6 TRBV6-5 - - TGTGCCAGCAGTTACCACAGGGTGGATAATTCACCCCTCCACTTT CASSYHRVDNSPLHF
13 TRBJ1-4 TRBV3-1/TRBV3-2 - - TGTGCCAGCAGCCCCTCCTTTAATGAAAAACTGTTTTTT CASSPSFNEKLFF
13 TRBJ1-1 TRBV28 - once TGTGCCAGCAGCAGACACCGGAACACTGAAGCTTTCTTT CASSRHRNTEAFF
19 TRBJ2-2 TRBV11-2 TRBD2 - TGTGCCAGCAGCCCCCGTAGCGGGGGGGCCTCAGGGAACACCGGGGAGCTGTTTTTT CASSPRSGGASGNTGELFF
14 TRBJ2-7 TRBV7-9 - - TGTGCCAGCAGCTTTGACGGGGGTCCCTACGAGCAGTACTTC CASSFDGGPYEQYF
15 TRBJ2-3 TRBV11-3 TRBD2 - TGTGCCAGCAGCCCCGGACGGACTAGAACAGATACGCAGTATTTT CASSPGRTRTDTQYF
13 TRBJ1-5 TRBV6-4 - - TGTGCCAGCAGTGGAGGGGGAGTCCAGCCCCAGCATTTT CASSGGGVQPQHF
14 TRBJ2-7 TRBV27 TRBD2 - TGTGCCAGCAGTGGGGGGGTGTCGGGTTACGAGCAGTACTTC CASSGGVSGYEQYF
16 TRBJ1-6 TRBV2 TRBD1 few TGTGCCAGCAGTGAAGGACAGGGGGCTTGGAATTCACCCCTCCACTTT CASSEGQGAWNSPLHF
15 TRBJ2-1 TRBV7-7 TRBD2 few TGTGCCAGCAGCTTAGGGGCTAGCGGCTACAATGAGCAGTTCTTC CASSLGASGYNEQFF
15 TRBJ1-5 TRBV5-5 - - TGTGCCAGCAGCCCCAGACAGGATAGCAATCAGCCCCAGCATTTT CASSPRQDSNQPQHF
15 TRBJ1-5 TRBV7-9 TRBD1 many TGTGCCAGCAGCAAGACAGGGACTAGCAATCAGCCCCAGCATTTT CASSKTGTSNQPQHF
14 TRBJ1-1 TRBV15 - - TGTGCCACCAGCAGAGTCCGGGGGGGCCCTGAAGCTTTCTTT CATSRVRGGPEAFF
15 TRBJ1-3 TRBV18 TRBD1 - TGTGCCAGCTCACCTGGACAGGGGGACGGAAACACCATATATTTT CASSPGQGDGNTIYF